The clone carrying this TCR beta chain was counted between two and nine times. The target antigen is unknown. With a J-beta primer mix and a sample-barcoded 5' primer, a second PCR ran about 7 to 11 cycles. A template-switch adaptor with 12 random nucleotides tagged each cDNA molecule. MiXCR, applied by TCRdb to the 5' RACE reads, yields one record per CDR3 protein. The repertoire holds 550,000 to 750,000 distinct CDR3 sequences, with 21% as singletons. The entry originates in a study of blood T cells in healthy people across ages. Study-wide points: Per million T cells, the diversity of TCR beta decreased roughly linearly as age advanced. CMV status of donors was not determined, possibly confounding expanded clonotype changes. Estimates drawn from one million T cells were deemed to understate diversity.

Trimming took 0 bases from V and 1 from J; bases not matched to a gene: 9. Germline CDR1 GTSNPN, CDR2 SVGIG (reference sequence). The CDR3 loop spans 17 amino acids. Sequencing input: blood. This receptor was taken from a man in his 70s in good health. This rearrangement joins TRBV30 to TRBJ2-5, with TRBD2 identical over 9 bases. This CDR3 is CAWSVALTSGSQETQYF. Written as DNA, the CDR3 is TGTGCCTGGAGTGTGGCTCTTACTAGCGGGTCCCAAGAGACCCAGTACTTC.